This TCR beta chain was identified during a study of T-cell memory formation after mild COVID-19. Findings and limits, study-wide: Some clones that responded turned up in pre-infection memory, which suggests that cross-reactive memory joined in.

About this clonotype itself: What it binds is unknown.

Trimming at V came to 4 bases and at J to 4 bases, leaving 5 bases not matched to a gene. CDR1 is SGDLS and CDR2 is YYNGEE in the germline V gene. This CDR3 contains 15 residues. In TCRdb, the 5' RACE reads were re-called with MiXCR into one record per CDR3 protein. The repertoire holds about 290,000 distinct CDR3 sequences, with about a sixth as singletons. The source is a man younger than 30 who had mild COVID-19 (a few samples of this study predate the infection). Cell type and time point are not known. This chain uses TRBV9 with TRBJ2-5; 12 bases line up with TRBD2. The sequencing sample was made of PBMCs or a T cell subset sorted from them (not recorded which). The CDR3 DNA follows: TGTGCCAGCAGCCAACGGACTAGCGGGGTAGAGACCCAGTACTTC. Protein product: CASSQRTSGVETQYF.